The 15 T cell receptor beta chains reported below all come from one sample, sequenced in a study of cytomegalovirus exposure and HLA in healthy donors. PCR used 60 Vbeta primers and 13 Jbeta primers. The protocol was immunoSEQ multiplex PCR, while the TCRdb copy is restricted to in-frame clones and leaves out a portion. The sample gives 50,000 to 55,000 clones, 65% to 85% of which show up once; around 2.5% is in the top ten. Source material: PBMCs. Receptors were obtained from a boy younger than 18 in good health and CMV-seropositive.

This chain connects TRBV6-5 to TRBJ1-5; possible D gene TRBD1, 6 bases. Germline V CDR1 and CDR2: MNHEY, SVGAGI. CDR3 size: 13 residues. Trimming pared 5 bases from V and 5 bases from J, leaving 10 bases between. The CDR3 DNA sequence: TGTGCCAGCAGTCGGACAGCCCATCAGCCCCAGCATTTT. Translated, it gives CASSRTAHQPQHF.

This rearrangement joins TRBV6-1 to TRBJ2-1; 9 nucleotides align to TRBD1. Germline assignment: CDR1 MNHNS and CDR2 SASEGT. The CDR3 length is 12 residues. The trim removed 8 bases at V and 10 bases at J, leaving 6 bases unmatched. The CDR3 reads CASPGTGWEQFF. The DNA of the CDR3 is TGTGCCAGCCCCGGGACAGGGTGGGAGCAGTTCTTC.

The chain has TRBV6-1 and TRBJ2-2; tentative D call: TRBD2 (6 bases). The V end lost 7 bases, the J end lost 6 bases, and 15 bases lay between the germline ends. The CDR3 totals 14 residues. Germline loops: CDR1 MNHNS, CDR2 SASEGT. The CDR3 protein is CASNNGPGAGELFF. The CDR3 DNA reads TGTGCCAGCAACAACGGCCCGGGGGCCGGGGAGCTGTTTTTT.

A single count supports this clone. This sequence joins TRBV6-5 and TRBJ1-4; D unresolved. With 5 bases removed from V and 0 bases from J, the gap between germline ends came to 10 bases. The CDR3 is made up of 15 amino acids. CDR1 and CDR2 (germline): MNHEY, SVGAGI. CDR3 bases: TGTGCCAGCAGTGGCCACAGAGCAACTAATGAAAAACTGTTTTTT. Its protein is CASSGHRATNEKLFF.

V gene TRBV7-9 combines with J gene TRBJ2-5; possible D gene TRBD2, 5 bases. Trimming stripped 5 bases from V and 1 base from J, with 8 bases between. The CDR3 is 13 residues long. Germline V gene data show CDR1 as SEHNR and CDR2 as FQNEAQ (reference sequence). CDR3: CASSRGFQETQYF. In DNA, the CDR3 is TGTGCCAGCAGCCGCGGGTTCCAAGAGACCCAGTACTTC.

This clone was seen once. The V gene is TRBV6-1, the J gene TRBJ1-2, with D unclear. The CDR3 has 12 amino acids. In germline, CDR1 is MNHNS, CDR2 SASEGT. V was cut by 6 bases and J by 7 bases, with 12 bases left in between. In DNA, the CDR3 is TGTGCCAGCAGAGCACCGGCGGGTGGCTACACCTTC. Amino acid sequence: CASRAPAGGYTF.

This clone showed up just once. The CDR3 is CASSQDHGRVDEQYF. Here the CDR3 DNA reads TGCGCCAGCAGCCAAGATCACGGCAGGGTGGACGAGCAGTACTTC. V is TRBV4-1 and J is TRBJ2-7; D may be TRBD1 (5 bases). From germline, CDR1 is MGHRA and CDR2 YSYEKL. The CDR3 runs 15 residues. Between the trimmed V and J ends, which lost 0 bases and 5 bases, there was a span of 14 bases.

CDR3 region: CSAKISGNTEAFF. CDR3 DNA: TGCAGCGCCAAGATTAGCGGGAACACTGAAGCTTTCTTT. The J gene is TRBJ1-1, the V gene TRBV29-1; D is uncertain. V dropped 7 bases and J dropped 1 base, with 13 bases sitting between them. CDR3 length: 13 amino acids. Germline V gene data show CDR1 as SQVTM and CDR2 as ANQGSEA.

The sample holds a few counts of this clone. V is TRBV29-1 and J is TRBJ1-1, with D uncertain. In germline, CDR1 is SQVTM, CDR2 ANQGSEA. Trimming removed 5 bases from V and 6 bases from J, with 13 bases in between. The CDR3 has 12 amino acids. This chain's CDR3 is CSVRTGRAEAFF. In nucleotides, the CDR3 is TGCAGCGTTCGGACGGGGAGGGCTGAAGCTTTCTTT.

This chain uses TRBV7-9 with TRBJ2-3; the D is unclear. The CDR3 has 12 residues. V was clipped by 5 bases and J by 6 bases, with 9 bases between them. Germline CDR1 is SEHNR and CDR2 is FQNEAQ (reference sequence). The CDR3 nucleotides are TGTGCCAGCAGCCTTTTTTATGATACGCAGTATTTT. Translating it yields CASSLFYDTQYF.

The chain couples TRBV27 to TRBJ2-3; weak D call: TRBD2 (5 bases). CDR3 length: 15 amino acids. V was clipped by 10 bases and J by 2 bases, with 19 bases between them. The germline V gene encodes CDR1 MNHEY and CDR2 SMNVEV (reference sequence). In DNA, the CDR3 is TGTGCCACCAGCCCGGGATGGGGAGCCACAGATACGCAGTATTTT. Translated, it gives CATSPGWGATDTQYF.

The chain carries TRBV7-6 and TRBJ1-5; 11 bases are a match to TRBD1. The CDR3 has 14 residues. The J segment lost 6 bases and the V segment lost 5 bases, leaving 3 bases of the junction unmatched. Germline V gene data show CDR1 as SGHVS and CDR2 as FNYEAQ. CDR3 sequence: CASSPGQGAQPQHF. CDR3 coding DNA: TGTGCCAGCAGCCCCGGACAGGGGGCTCAGCCCCAGCATTTT.

Only a few counts were recorded for this clone. The chain combines TRBV6-6 with TRBJ1-2; D is possibly TRBD1 (5 bases). The V gene's germline CDR1 is MNHNY and CDR2 SVGAGI (reference sequence). This CDR3 has 14 amino acids. Deletions cut 0 bases from V and 7 bases from J, with 12 bases between. CDR3 protein: CASSYSGGGFGYTF. As DNA, the CDR3 is TGTGCCAGCAGTTACTCGGGGGGTGGGTTTGGCTACACCTTC.

Only one count was recorded for this clone. V and J are TRBV7-2 and TRBJ1-5; D ambiguous. Germline loops: CDR1 SGHTA, CDR2 FQGNSA. There are 13 residues in the CDR3. V lost 3 bases and J 5 bases, leaving 8 bases between the germline ends. In DNA form, the CDR3 reads TGTGCCAGCAGCTTGGACTTTGATCAGCCCCAGCATTTT. This gives the protein CASSLDFDQPQHF.

The J gene is TRBJ2-5, the V gene TRBV4-2; 11 bases fit TRBD2. This CDR3 spans 14 amino acids. Trimming at V came to 5 bases and at J to 5 bases, leaving 4 bases not matched to a gene. In germline, CDR1 is LGHNA, CDR2 YNFKEQ. Here the CDR3 reads CASSGTSGQETQYF. The CDR3 DNA sequence: TGTGCCAGCAGCGGGACTAGCGGCCAGGAGACCCAGTACTTC.